The 26 T cell receptor beta chains given below trace back to one sample, sequenced in a study of cytomegalovirus exposure and HLA in healthy donors. Both 60 Vbeta primers and 13 Jbeta primers went into the PCR. Some clones are missing from TCRdb's copy, which holds only in-frame ones; the method was immunoSEQ multiplex PCR. This table holds 200,000 to 250,000 clones, around 80% found once. Input material: PBMCs. These receptor sequences come from a woman in her thirties or forties in good health and CMV-seropositive.

The gene calls are TRBV29-1 and TRBJ2-5, with 8 positions matching TRBD2. The CDR3 length is 14 residues. CDR1 is SQVTM and CDR2 is ANQGSEA in the germline V gene. Losses at the gene ends were 2 bases for V and 6 bases for J; bases not matched to a gene: 8. The chain's CDR3 is CSVESERERKTQYF. CDR3 DNA: TGCAGCGTTGAAAGTGAGCGGGAGAGAAAGACCCAGTACTTC.

The genes are TRBV7-2 and TRBJ1-2, with TRBD1 as a possible D gene (5 bases). Per germline, CDR1 SGHTA and CDR2 FQGNSA. The CDR3 runs to 13 residues. The V end was cut by 0 bases, the J end by 7 bases, with 9 bases between. CDR3 amino acids: CASSLARVRGYTF. DNA of the CDR3: TGTGCCAGCAGCTTAGCCAGGGTGCGTGGCTACACCTTC.

This clone was counted a single time. This chain connects TRBV5-6 to TRBJ2-5, with TRBD2 identical over 14 bases. CDR3 length: 16 amino acids. The V gene's germline CDR1 is SGHDT and CDR2 YYEEEE. The V and J ends lost 2 bases and 5 bases, in that order; junction bases with no gene match: 5. CDR3: CASSFRTSGRMETQYF. The CDR3 nucleotides are TGTGCCAGCAGCTTCCGGACTAGCGGGAGGATGGAGACCCAGTACTTC.

V gene TRBV29-1 combines with J gene TRBJ1-2; 7 positions match TRBD1. Germline assignment: CDR1 SQVTM and CDR2 ANQGSEA. V was pared by 8 bases and J by 4 bases, with 13 bases of the junction left unmatched. CDR3 length: 14 amino acids. CDR3 sequence reads: CSTQEGTAAYGYTF. In DNA form, the CDR3 reads TGCAGCACCCAGGAGGGGACAGCGGCCTATGGCTACACCTTC.

The chain employs TRBV19 and TRBJ2-5; 9 positions agree with TRBD1. The J segment lost 1 base and the V segment lost 6 bases, leaving 0 bases of the junction unmatched. The CDR3 consists of 13 residues. Per germline, CDR1 LNHDA and CDR2 SQIVND (reference sequence). CDR3 DNA sequence: TGTGCCAGTAGGGACAGGGGCCAAGAGACCCAGTACTTC. Protein: CASRDRGQETQYF. Full variable domain (outside the CDR3, taken from reference TRBV19 and TRBJ2-5): DGGITQSPKYLFRKEGQNVTLSCEQNLNHDAMYWYRQDPGQGLRLIYYSQIVNDFQKGDIAEGYSVSREKKESFPLTVTSAQKNPTAFYLCASRDRGQETQYFGPGTRLLVL.

This clone was detected only a few times. This CDR3 is CASSMFESGNQPQHF. As DNA, the CDR3 is TGTGCCAGCAGTATGTTCGAGAGTGGCAATCAGCCCCAGCATTTT. This chain joins TRBV2 and TRBJ1-5; D remains ambiguous. The germline V gene encodes CDR1 SNHLY and CDR2 FYNNEI. This CDR3 comprises 15 residues. V was trimmed by 5 bases and J by 2 bases, leaving 13 bases between them.

This clone was seen a handful of times. The chain couples TRBV9 to TRBJ2-3, with TRBD2 matching 7 bases. Trimming took 1 base from V and 2 from J; bases not matched to a gene: 4. CDR1 is SGDLS, CDR2 YYNGEE, per germline. The CDR3 runs 15 residues. The CDR3 is CASSVLAGNTDTQYF. As DNA, the CDR3 is TGTGCCAGCAGCGTATTAGCGGGTAACACAGATACGCAGTATTTT.

The chain couples TRBV11-3 to TRBJ2-1, with 9 bases that match TRBD2. The CDR3 length is 15 residues. Germline trimming cut 1 base from V and 6 bases from J; bases unmatched to any gene: 4. Germline lookup yields CDR1 SGHNT and CDR2 YENEEA. Written as DNA, the CDR3 is TGTGCCAGCAGCTTAGGGGGCGGGGGGGCCAATGAGCAGTTCTTC. It encodes CASSLGGGGANEQFF.

The rearrangement joins TRBV7-8 to TRBJ1-5; D not resolved. The germline CDR1 and CDR2 sequences are SGHVS and FQNEAQ. The germline V and J ends were trimmed by 2 bases and 5 bases, with 10 bases remaining between them. CDR3 length equals 14 residues. CDR3 DNA: TGTGCCAGCAGCTTATATAGCGGTGATCAGCCCCAGCATTTT. Translation gives CASSLYSGDQPQHF.

The genes are TRBV2 and TRBJ2-1; no definite D call. The germline V gene encodes CDR1 SNHLY and CDR2 FYNNEI. Trimming shortened V by 5 bases and J by 0 bases, and 11 bases separated the two germline ends. The CDR3 is 15 residues long. This CDR3 is CASSNGPSSYNEQFF. CDR3 sequence (DNA): TGTGCCAGCAGTAACGGTCCGAGCTCCTACAATGAGCAGTTCTTC.

The sample holds a few counts of this clone. Different DNA sequences within this sample yield the same CDR3. The rearrangement links TRBV7-9 to TRBJ1-2; TRBD1 agrees at 10 bases. The V and J ends lost 3 bases and 5 bases, in that order; junction bases with no gene match: 6. In germline, CDR1 is SEHNR, CDR2 FQNEAQ (reference sequence). The CDR3 extends over 15 amino acids. This CDR3 is CASSFGDRGNYGYTF. CDR3 DNA: TGTGCCAGCAGCTTTGGGGACAGGGGAAATTATGGCTACACCTTC.

The V and J genes are TRBV5-8 and TRBJ2-3; 7 nucleotides agree with TRBD1. Germline assignment: CDR1 SGHTS and CDR2 YDEGEE. The CDR3 sequence is 14 residues long. Germline trimming cut 3 bases from V and 2 bases from J; bases unmatched to any gene: 3. CDR3 bases: TGTGCCAGCAGCTCGGGACAGTACACAGATACGCAGTATTTT. Translating gives CASSSGQYTDTQYF.

In its sample, this clone was seen a few times. At one boundary the junction diverges from the germline segment, which might be a read error. J is TRBJ2-7 and V is TRBV5-4; 8 positions match TRBD1. CDR3 length: 15 amino acids. Germline values: CDR1 SGHNT, CDR2 YYREEE (reference sequence). For the CDR3, the DNA is TGTGCCAGCAGATTGGGACAGGACGAACTTTACGAGCAGTACTTC. Protein product: CASRLGQDELYEQYF.

V usage is TRBV5-6 and J usage is TRBJ2-5; 7 nucleotides agree with TRBD2. The J call may be incorrect, as the DNA end agrees better with TRBJ2-7. Looked up from germline, CDR1 is SGHDT and CDR2 is YYEEEE. The CDR3 contains 13 residues. DNA of the CDR3: TGTGCCAGCAGCTCCGGGAGGCCCTACGAGCAGTACTTC. This codes for CASSSGRPYEQYF.

The chain is built from TRBV28 and TRBJ1-1; 11 nucleotides match TRBD1. The germline V gene has CDR1 MDHEN and CDR2 SYDVKM. The CDR3 sequence is 15 residues long. V dropped 2 bases and J dropped 7; count of bases not matched to a gene: 6. CDR3 protein: CASSLGGTGGNEAFF. For the CDR3, the DNA is TGTGCCAGCAGTTTAGGAGGGACAGGGGGGAATGAAGCTTTCTTT.

V and J are TRBV29-1 and TRBJ1-2; 7 bases fit TRBD1. Trimming removed 0 bases from V and 0 bases from J; junction bases left unmatched: 10. The CDR3 covers 17 residues. Germline CDR1 is SQVTM and CDR2 is ANQGSEA. The CDR3 reads CSVEDLGAGQTNYGYTF. The CDR3 DNA sequence: TGCAGCGTTGAAGATCTCGGGGCGGGACAGACTAACTATGGCTACACCTTC.

This clone was picked up a small number of times. This chain links TRBV27 with TRBJ2-4, with TRBD1 matching 11 bases. The CDR3 extends over 19 amino acids. The V and J ends lost 2 bases and 1 base, in that order; junction bases with no gene match: 10. Looked up from germline, CDR1 is MNHEY and CDR2 is SMNVEV (reference sequence). The CDR3: CASSLMGNWDRGAKNIQYF. CDR3 nucleotides: TGTGCCAGCAGTTTAATGGGGAACTGGGACAGGGGGGCCAAAAACATTCAGTACTTC.

V usage is TRBV13 and J usage is TRBJ1-5; no clear D. The germline gives CDR1 PRHDT, CDR2 FYEKMQ (reference sequence). Trimming cost V 3 bases and J 0 bases, with 12 bases left between them. This CDR3 contains 16 residues. The CDR3 DNA reads TGTGCCAGCAGCTTGGGAGGGTTGGTTAGCAATCAGCCCCAGCATTTT. Translation: CASSLGGLVSNQPQHF.

The rearrangement joins TRBV9 to TRBJ2-1; 11 bases are a match to TRBD2. The CDR3 is 15 amino acids. Germline V CDR1 and CDR2: SGDLS, YYNGEE. Losses at the gene ends were 4 bases for V and 3 bases for J; bases not matched to a gene: 3. CDR3 nucleotide sequence: TGTGCCAGCAGCCCGGGACTAGCGGTCTACAATGAGCAGTTCTTC. Its protein is CASSPGLAVYNEQFF.

This sequence joins TRBV5-8 and TRBJ2-7, with D unclear. The germline V gene has CDR1 SGHTS and CDR2 YDEGEE. The CDR3 has 12 amino acids. V lost 1 base, J lost 9 bases, and 11 bases lay in between. CDR3 protein: CASSLRRPGQYF. The CDR3 DNA reads as TGTGCCAGCAGCTTGAGACGCCCGGGGCAGTACTTC.

V and J are TRBV19 and TRBJ2-7, with TRBD2 as a possible D gene (6 bases). Trimming removed 3 bases from V and 2 bases from J, with 14 bases in between. The CDR3 length is 15 residues. Germline V gene data show CDR1 as LNHDA and CDR2 as SQIVND (reference sequence). CDR3 in amino acids: CASSIYGGRTYEQYF. The CDR3 region has the DNA TGTGCCAGTAGTATCTATGGAGGGCGCACCTACGAGCAGTACTTC. Looking up the rest from reference TRBV19 and TRBJ2-7 gives the full variable domain: DGGITQSPKYLFRKEGQNVTLSCEQNLNHDAMYWYRQDPGQGLRLIYYSQIVNDFQKGDIAEGYSVSREKKESFPLTVTSAQKNPTAFYLCASSIYGGRTYEQYFGPGTRLTVT.

V gene TRBV30 combines with J gene TRBJ2-3, with 12 bases identical to TRBD2. Trimming removed 5 bases from V and 0 bases from J; junction bases left unmatched: 3. In germline, CDR1 is GTSNPN, CDR2 SVGIG (reference sequence). CDR3 size: 15 residues. The CDR3 region has the DNA TGTGCCTGGGGACTAGCGGGGCTTAGCACAGATACGCAGTATTTT. The encoded protein is CAWGLAGLSTDTQYF.

The rearrangement joins TRBV23-1 to TRBJ1-2; perhaps TRBD1 as D (5 bases). TRBV23-1 qualifies as an ORF whose function is uncertain. The CDR3 consists of 14 residues. V was trimmed by 0 bases and J by 10 bases, leaving 15 bases between them. In DNA, the CDR3 is TGCGCCAGCAGTCAATCTAACAGGCTCTATAACTACACCTTC. Its translation is CASSQSNRLYNYTF.

This chain uses TRBV4-2 with TRBJ2-7; 10 positions match TRBD1. CDR1 and CDR2 from the germline V gene are LGHNA and YNFKEQ. The trim removed 3 bases at V and 2 bases at J, leaving 4 bases unmatched. This CDR3 is built from 15 residues. CDR3 region: CASSQEGQGAYEQYF. CDR3 sequence (DNA): TGTGCCAGCAGCCAGGAAGGACAGGGGGCCTACGAGCAGTACTTC.

The chain recombines TRBV2 with TRBJ2-5; D is possibly TRBD1 (6 bases). V was pared by 7 bases and J by 5 bases, with 14 bases between. This CDR3 region has 13 residues. CDR1 and CDR2 (germline): SNHLY, FYNNEI. This CDR3 reads CASKIERGETQYF. CDR3 DNA: TGTGCCAGCAAAATCGAGAGGGGGGAGACCCAGTACTTC.

The genes are TRBV11-2 and TRBJ2-7; D is possibly TRBD2 (5 bases). Looked up from germline, CDR1 is SGHAT and CDR2 is FQNNGV. V was cut by 1 base and J by 6 bases, with 7 bases left in between. The CDR3 sequence is 12 residues long. CDR3 in amino acids: CASSLAGVEQYF. The CDR3 DNA is TGTGCCAGCAGCTTAGCCGGGGTCGAGCAGTACTTC. Looking up the rest from reference TRBV11-2 and TRBJ2-7 gives the full variable domain: EAGVAQSPRYKIIEKRQSVAFWCNPISGHATLYWYQQILGQGPKLLIQFQNNGVVDDSQLPKDRFSAERLKGVDSTLKIQPAKLEDSAVYLCASSLAGVEQYFGPGTRLTVT.